This T cell receptor beta chain is drawn from a study of T-cell memory formation after mild COVID-19. Across the study: Clusters of TCRs were largely donor specific. Whole-study findings and limits: Those CD4+ clones that contracted were mainly in CM and EM (CD8+ ones in EMRA). A balance of CD4 and CD8 characterized clones contracting day 15 to 85, whereas later expanders leaned CD4+.

5'RACE primed from the constant segment yielded TCR alpha and TCR beta cDNA libraries bearing sample barcodes and UMIs. TCRdb used MiXCR to reprocess the 5' RACE reads, holding one entry per CDR3 protein. The table shows roughly 400,000 distinct CDR3 sequences, with about a sixth occurring only once. Notes on this clonotype: Its target is unknown.

V shed 3 bases, J shed 2 bases, and the junction held 6 bases outside the gene matches. The germline CDR1 and CDR2 sequences are SNHLY and FYNNEI. CDR3 length equals 16 residues. The sequence came from a man younger than 35 who had mild COVID-19 (a few samples of this study predate the infection). Cell type and time point are not known. Source material: PBMCs or a T cell subset sorted from them (not recorded which). This sequence joins TRBV2 and TRBJ2-1; 8 bases are a match to TRBD2. The CDR3 sequence: CASSDIPLAAYNEQFF. CDR3 nucleotide sequence: TGTGCCAGCAGTGATATTCCACTAGCGGCCTACAATGAGCAGTTCTTC.